The rows below give T cell receptor beta chains drawn from one sample of a study of blood T cell repertoires in COVID-19. Sequenced by immunoSEQ multiplex PCR; TCRdb stores in-frame clones only, minus some. The table includes around 200,000 clones, about 85% detected once. Sequencing was performed on peripheral blood. These receptors all stem from a woman at least 80 years old with acute or convalescent COVID-19. Each CDR3 is given without its conserved first and last residue. A D gene is named only where the DNA matches it firmly.

>TRBV7-2|TRBJ2-5|TRBD1
ASSLGTDRVRETQY
>TRBV19|TRBJ2-7|-
ASSIEASYEQY
>TRBV12-5|TRBJ2-5|TRBD2
ASGSSRWRGNQETQY
>TRBV2|TRBJ2-5|TRBD1
AYQGRQGNPETQY
>TRBV18|TRBJ1-1|TRBD1
ASSIGQANTEAF
>TRBV7-2|TRBJ1-1|TRBD1
ASSLGGQGAGTEAF
>TRBV12-3/TRBV12-4|TRBJ1-1|-
ASRETGNTEAF
>TRBV6-6|TRBJ1-2|-
ASSYIGSFYGYT
>TRBV4-3|TRBJ1-1|-
ASSLQLRTANTEAF
>TRBV6-6|TRBJ2-7|TRBD1
ASSNRGGQY
>TRBV6-5|TRBJ1-4|TRBD1
ATSTGRFEKLF
>TRBV5-1|TRBJ2-3|TRBD2
ASSLAQGSGRGVRATDTQY
>TRBV5-4|TRBJ1-3|-
ASSPHGSGLAGNTIY
>TRBV7-9|TRBJ1-1|-
ASSRGGVNTEAF
>TRBV19|TRBJ2-2|TRBD2
ASREGRASGELF
>TRBV6-2/TRBV6-3|TRBJ1-2|TRBD1
ASSGRDRGYGYT
>TRBV14|TRBJ2-3|TRBD2
ASSQLTSVILDTQY
>TRBV19|TRBJ2-7|-
ATSGGPPMGYEQY
>TRBV7-9|TRBJ2-3|-
ASSLDLASRTDTQY
>TRBV6-6|TRBJ2-5|TRBD2
ASSFLAGEEETQY
>TRBV27|TRBJ2-2|TRBD2
ASSFGLAGPTGELF
>TRBV7-2|TRBJ1-1|-
ASSGHYTEAF
>TRBV5-1|TRBJ1-2|-
ASSLLQGSNYGYT
>TRBV6-2/TRBV6-3|TRBJ2-5|TRBD2
ASSGSAGGPQETQY
>TRBV14|TRBJ1-4|-
ASSQLVEVDEKLF